A selection of T cell receptor beta chains follows, all from one sample in a study of preoperative IRX-2 immunotherapy in early breast cancer. Only in-frame clones appear in the TCRdb table, and some are missing; sequencing was by immunoSEQ multiplex PCR. The table lists over 9,500 clones, around 85% of them singletons, with more than 5% in the top ten. Sequencing was performed on lymph node tissue, taken before IRX-2 immunotherapy. Receptor source: a human donor with breast cancer. CDR3s include the opening cysteine and the closing phenylalanine or tryptophan. The order of the fields is V gene, clone size, J gene, D gene, CDR3 protein, CDR3 DNA. A D gene is named only where the DNA matches it firmly. Only some rows state a clone size, as once, few, many or a class for expanded clones.

V gene: TRBV9
clone size: NA
J gene: TRBJ2-2
D gene: TRBD2
CDR3 protein: CASSERREGPTGELFF
CDR3 DNA: TGTGCCAGCAGTGAAAGGAGGGAGGGCCCCACCGGGGAGCTGTTTTTT

V gene: TRBV28
clone size: few
J gene: TRBJ2-2
D gene: NA
CDR3 protein: CASSLFRRTYTGELFF
CDR3 DNA: TGTGCCAGCAGTTTATTTAGAAGGACCTACACCGGGGAGCTGTTTTTT

V gene: TRBV29-1
clone size: NA
J gene: TRBJ1-1
D gene: NA
CDR3 protein: CSVLTTEVNTEAFF
CDR3 DNA: TGCAGCGTTCTTACTACAGAAGTAAACACTGAAGCTTTCTTT

V gene: TRBV14
clone size: NA
J gene: TRBJ1-2
D gene: NA
CDR3 protein: CASSQESRDIERGGYTF
CDR3 DNA: TGTGCCAGCAGCCAAGAAAGTCGGGACATCGAACGGGGCGGCTACACCTTC

V gene: TRBV15
clone size: NA
J gene: TRBJ1-2
D gene: NA
CDR3 protein: CATSYSRSGNYGYTF
CDR3 DNA: TGTGCCACCAGCTACTCGAGGTCGGGCAACTATGGCTACACCTTC

V gene: TRBV11-3
clone size: NA
J gene: TRBJ2-6
D gene: NA
CDR3 protein: CASSLNQGGLSGANVLTF
CDR3 DNA: TGTGCCAGCAGCTTAAACCAGGGAGGACTTTCTGGGGCCAACGTCCTGACTTTC

V gene: TRBV11-3
clone size: NA
J gene: TRBJ1-5
D gene: TRBD1
CDR3 protein: CASSLGQGVGNQPQHF
CDR3 DNA: TGTGCCAGCAGCCTCGGACAGGGGGTAGGCAATCAGCCCCAGCATTTT

V gene: TRBV6-8
clone size: NA
J gene: TRBJ2-2
D gene: NA
CDR3 protein: CASSYQPSNTGELFF
CDR3 DNA: TGTGCCAGCAGTTACCAGCCCTCGAACACCGGGGAGCTGTTTTTT

V gene: TRBV6-1
clone size: NA
J gene: TRBJ1-1
D gene: NA
CDR3 protein: CASSEGSPEAFF
CDR3 DNA: TGTGCCAGCAGTGAAGGGTCCCCAGAAGCTTTCTTT

V gene: TRBV18
clone size: NA
J gene: TRBJ2-7
D gene: TRBD2
CDR3 protein: CASSRTSGRAGEHEQYF
CDR3 DNA: TGTGCCAGCTCACGGACTAGCGGGAGGGCCGGGGAACACGAGCAGTACTTC

V gene: TRBV18
clone size: NA
J gene: TRBJ2-3
D gene: NA
CDR3 protein: CASSPTGSPPDTQYF
CDR3 DNA: TGTGCCAGCTCACCAACGGGGTCCCCGCCAGATACGCAGTATTTT

V gene: TRBV7-7
clone size: NA
J gene: TRBJ2-7
D gene: TRBD2
CDR3 protein: CASRTGLAASYEQYF
CDR3 DNA: TGTGCCAGCAGGACCGGACTAGCGGCCTCCTACGAGCAGTACTTC

V gene: TRBV11-3
clone size: NA
J gene: TRBJ2-5
D gene: TRBD2
CDR3 protein: CASSLLLAGGETQYF
CDR3 DNA: TGTGCCAGCAGTCTCCTACTAGCGGGAGGAGAGACCCAGTACTTC

V gene: TRBV29-1
clone size: few
J gene: TRBJ1-1
D gene: NA
CDR3 protein: CSVKGQNTEAFF
CDR3 DNA: TGCAGCGTGAAAGGACAGAACACTGAAGCTTTCTTT

V gene: TRBV6-8
clone size: medium-sized
J gene: TRBJ1-1
D gene: NA
CDR3 protein: CASSYVGQDTEAFF
CDR3 DNA: TGTGCCAGCAGTTACGTGGGGCAGGACACTGAAGCTTTCTTT

V gene: TRBV15
clone size: NA
J gene: TRBJ2-3
D gene: NA
CDR3 protein: CATSRGADRHTDTQYF
CDR3 DNA: TGTGCCACCAGCCGCGGCGCGGACAGACACACAGATACGCAGTATTTT

V gene: TRBV28
clone size: NA
J gene: TRBJ1-1
D gene: TRBD1
CDR3 protein: CASSVRGLTEAFF
CDR3 DNA: TGTGCCAGCAGTGTCAGGGGGCTTACTGAAGCTTTCTTT

V gene: TRBV6-8
clone size: NA
J gene: TRBJ2-7
D gene: NA
CDR3 protein: CASSDPAGIDSTYEQYF
CDR3 DNA: TGTGCCAGCAGTGATCCGGCGGGTATTGACTCAACCTACGAGCAGTACTTC

V gene: TRBV30
clone size: NA
J gene: TRBJ2-5
D gene: NA
CDR3 protein: CAWSRGNRETQYF
CDR3 DNA: TGTGCCTGGAGTCGGGGGAATAGGGAGACCCAGTACTTC

V gene: TRBV19
clone size: once
J gene: TRBJ1-3
D gene: NA
CDR3 protein: CASGLQGINTIYF
CDR3 DNA: TGTGCCAGTGGCTTACAGGGAATAAACACCATATATTTT

V gene: TRBV7-1
clone size: NA
J gene: TRBJ1-2
D gene: NA
CDR3 protein: CASSQDNPGLEGGYTF
CDR3 DNA: TGTGCCAGCAGCCAAGATAATCCGGGGCTTGAGGGTGGCTACACCTTC

V gene: TRBV7-1
clone size: NA
J gene: TRBJ2-2
D gene: NA
CDR3 protein: CASSLVAGTGELFF
CDR3 DNA: TGTGCCAGCAGCTTAGTAGCAGGGACCGGGGAGCTGTTTTTT

V gene: TRBV28
clone size: NA
J gene: TRBJ2-7
D gene: NA
CDR3 protein: CASSLWGPQYEQYF
CDR3 DNA: TGTGCCAGCAGTCTATGGGGACCGCAGTACGAGCAGTACTTC

V gene: TRBV7-1
clone size: NA
J gene: TRBJ2-2
D gene: NA
CDR3 protein: CASSLVRTGELFF
CDR3 DNA: TGTGCCAGCAGCTTAGTGAGGACCGGGGAGCTGTTTTTT

V gene: TRBV18
clone size: NA
J gene: TRBJ2-1
D gene: TRBD1
CDR3 protein: CASSPPGDRGSSYNEQFF
CDR3 DNA: TGTGCCAGCTCACCACCGGGGGACAGGGGAAGCTCCTACAATGAGCAGTTCTTC

V gene: TRBV6-8
clone size: NA
J gene: TRBJ2-7
D gene: TRBD1
CDR3 protein: CAAGGQYYEQYF
CDR3 DNA: TGTGCCGCAGGGGGACAGTACTACGAGCAGTACTTC

V gene: TRBV10-2
clone size: NA
J gene: TRBJ2-3
D gene: TRBD2
CDR3 protein: CASSLAGDDTQYF
CDR3 DNA: TGCGCCAGCAGCCTAGCGGGAGATGATACGCAGTATTTT

V gene: TRBV7-6
clone size: NA
J gene: TRBJ2-2
D gene: NA
CDR3 protein: CASTSADRPRELFF
CDR3 DNA: TGTGCCAGCACTTCGGCAGACAGGCCGAGGGAGCTGTTTTTT

V gene: TRBV7-1
clone size: NA
J gene: TRBJ2-5
D gene: NA
CDR3 protein: CASSSGLEETQYF
CDR3 DNA: TGTGCCAGCAGCTCGGGACTTGAAGAGACCCAGTACTTC

V gene: TRBV19
clone size: NA
J gene: TRBJ1-3
D gene: TRBD1
CDR3 protein: CASILQGKGNSGNTIYF
CDR3 DNA: TGTGCCAGTATATTACAGGGGAAGGGGAACTCTGGAAACACCATATATTTT

V gene: TRBV6-8
clone size: NA
J gene: TRBJ2-1
D gene: TRBD2
CDR3 protein: CASLREAFRDEQFF
CDR3 DNA: TGTGCCAGTCTGCGGGAGGCCTTTCGGGATGAGCAGTTCTTC

V gene: TRBV11-3
clone size: NA
J gene: TRBJ2-5
D gene: TRBD1
CDR3 protein: CASSRGGDREETQYF
CDR3 DNA: TGTGCCAGCAGCCGAGGCGGGGACAGGGAAGAGACCCAGTACTTC

V gene: TRBV15
clone size: NA
J gene: TRBJ1-4
D gene: NA
CDR3 protein: CATSRGLATNEKLFF
CDR3 DNA: TGTGCCACCAGCAGAGGCCTCGCAACTAATGAAAAACTGTTTTTT

V gene: TRBV5-1
clone size: NA
J gene: TRBJ1-1
D gene: TRBD1
CDR3 protein: CASRQGAGDTEAFF
CDR3 DNA: TGCGCCAGTCGACAGGGGGCAGGAGACACTGAAGCTTTCTTT

V gene: TRBV11-3
clone size: NA
J gene: TRBJ2-2
D gene: NA
CDR3 protein: CASSKGLANTGELFF
CDR3 DNA: TGTGCCAGCAGCAAGGGACTGGCGAACACCGGGGAGCTGTTTTTT

V gene: TRBV29-1
clone size: NA
J gene: TRBJ1-3
D gene: NA
CDR3 protein: CSVDLGGNTIYF
CDR3 DNA: TGCAGCGTTGACCTAGGCGGAAACACCATATATTTT

V gene: TRBV23-1
clone size: NA
J gene: TRBJ1-1
D gene: NA
CDR3 protein: CASSQEEGNTEAFF
CDR3 DNA: TGCGCCAGCAGCCAAGAGGAGGGGAACACTGAAGCTTTCTTT

V gene: TRBV7-1
clone size: NA
J gene: TRBJ1-1
D gene: NA
CDR3 protein: CASSLAEDTEAFF
CDR3 DNA: TGTGCCAGCAGCTTAGCAGAGGACACTGAAGCTTTCTTT

V gene: TRBV7-6
clone size: NA
J gene: TRBJ2-1
D gene: NA
CDR3 protein: CASSFKRETGEQFF
CDR3 DNA: TGTGCCAGCAGCTTTAAACGGGAGACGGGAGAGCAGTTCTTC

V gene: TRBV11-3
clone size: NA
J gene: TRBJ2-5
D gene: TRBD2
CDR3 protein: CASSYGPGGETQYF
CDR3 DNA: TGTGCCAGCAGCTACGGACCGGGGGGGGAGACCCAGTACTTC

V gene: TRBV6-8
clone size: NA
J gene: TRBJ1-1
D gene: NA
CDR3 protein: CASSYSRENTEAFF
CDR3 DNA: TGTGCCAGCAGTTACTCAAGGGAGAACACTGAAGCTTTCTTT

V gene: TRBV28
clone size: NA
J gene: TRBJ2-1
D gene: NA
CDR3 protein: CASSLRRGPLLTEQFF
CDR3 DNA: TGTGCCAGCAGTTTGCGGCGTGGGCCACTTCTGACTGAGCAGTTCTTC

V gene: TRBV11-3
clone size: NA
J gene: TRBJ2-7
D gene: NA
CDR3 protein: CASSLGGRSYEQYF
CDR3 DNA: TGTGCCAGCAGCCTTGGGGGACGTTCCTACGAGCAGTACTTC